This T cell receptor beta chain was identified in a study of CD8 T cells in ankylosing spondylitis. Study-level points and caveats: Ankylosing spondylitis blood seemed to carry a telltale TCR beta motif made of several highly homologous variants. Clones linked to disease were reported to show significant enrichment in matched ankylosing spondylitis synovial fluid.

The CDR3 runs 14 residues. Trimming left V 2 bases short and J 6 bases short, with 14 bases between. CDR1 and CDR2 (germline): SGHRS, YFSETQ. MiXCR was run by TCRdb on the 5' RACE reads, yielding one entry per CDR3 protein. The repertoire consists of hundreds of thousands of distinct CDR3 sequences, with roughly 10% occurring once and the leading ten covering more than 0.5%. Comments on this clonotype: Its antigen is unidentified.

The chain couples TRBV5-1 to TRBJ1-1; D is perhaps TRBD1 (6 bases). Sequencing input: blood, either unsorted or a sorted T cell fraction (not recorded which). The TCR comes from a male donor with ankylosing spondylitis. The CDR3 reads CASSLHWDIPEAFF. CDR3 sequence (DNA): TGCGCCAGCAGCTTACACTGGGACATCCCTGAAGCTTTCTTT. Using reference TRBV5-1 and TRBJ1-1 for the parts outside the CDR3, the full variable domain is KAGVTQTPRYLIKTRGQQVTLSCSPISGHRSVSWYQQTPGQGLQFLFEYFSETQRNKGNFPGRFSGRQFSNSRSEMNVSTLELGDSALYLCASSLHWDIPEAFFGQGTRLTVV.